These 13 T cell receptor beta chains came from one sample sequenced in a study of CD8 T cells in ankylosing spondylitis. Using its own MiXCR run on the 5' RACE reads, TCRdb lists one record per CDR3 protein. The sample includes under 250,000 distinct CDR3 sequences, 30% to 35% seen only once; the top ten take roughly 4%. Sequences were obtained from blood, either unsorted or a sorted T cell fraction (not recorded which). The receptors derive from a male donor with ankylosing spondylitis or in good health (not recorded which).

V gene TRBV21-1 combines with J gene TRBJ2-7. TRBV21-1 is reported as a pseudogene. The CDR3 spans 14 residues. The CDR3: CASSKQGRTHEQYF. The CDR3, as DNA: TGTGCCAGCAGCAAACAGGGGAGAACCCACGAGCAGTACTTC.

J is TRBJ2-5 and V is TRBV20-1; no firm D call. In germline, CDR1 is DFQATT, CDR2 SNEGSKA (reference sequence). The germline V and J ends were trimmed by 4 bases and 5 bases, with 11 bases remaining between them. This CDR3 region has 12 residues. The CDR3 is CSATGPEETQYF. The CDR3 bases are TGCAGTGCTACTGGGCCCGAGGAGACCCAGTACTTC.

CDR3 DNA sequence: TGTGCCAGCAGTCACACCCGGGACAGAGATCTTGGCTACACCTTC. This gives the protein CASSHTRDRDLGYTF. The V and J genes are TRBV12-3 or TRBV12-4 and TRBJ1-2; 7 bases line up with TRBD1. V trimming: 5 bases; J trimming: 7 bases; junction bases outside the gene matches: 13. The CDR3 covers 15 residues.

This clonotype was seen only a few times. The chain combines TRBV29-1 with TRBJ2-3; either TRBD1 or TRBD2 may supply D (6 bases each). Germline-derived CDR1 and CDR2 are SQVTM and ANQGSEA. V was cut by 0 bases and J by 5 bases, with 18 bases left in between. The CDR3 loop spans 16 amino acids. The CDR3: CSVEDSWGASRDTQYF. CDR3 nucleotide sequence: TGCAGCGTTGAAGATAGTTGGGGGGCCTCGAGAGATACGCAGTATTTT.

This clonotype showed up many times. This chain links TRBV20-1 with TRBJ1-2, with D tentatively TRBD1 (5 bases). In germline, CDR1 is DFQATT, CDR2 SNEGSKA (reference sequence). Trimming removed 6 bases from V and 1 base from J, with 9 bases in between. This CDR3 region has 12 residues. CDR3 loop: CSASGGNYGYTF. In DNA, the CDR3 is TGCAGTGCGAGCGGGGGTAACTATGGCTACACCTTC.

CDR3 protein: CSAIDKDTQYF. DNA for the CDR3: TGCAGTGCTATAGACAAAGATACGCAGTATTTT. The genes are TRBV20-1 and TRBJ2-3; D gene uncertain. V was trimmed by 4 bases and J by 5 bases, leaving 7 bases between them. This CDR3 comprises 11 residues. Germline-derived CDR1 and CDR2 are DFQATT and SNEGSKA (reference sequence).

The rearrangement links TRBV29-1 to TRBJ2-7; TRBD1 might be the D (5 bases). Germline CDR1 reads SQVTM; CDR2 reads ANQGSEA. This CDR3 is 13 amino acids long. The germline V and J ends were trimmed by 5 bases and 5 bases, with 16 bases remaining between them. This chain's CDR3 is CSVWGSPNHEQYF. The CDR3 DNA reads as TGCAGCGTTTGGGGCTCGCCCAACCACGAGCAGTACTTC.

This clonotype has only a few counts. The chain uses TRBV27 and TRBJ2-2; D is perhaps TRBD2 (5 bases). The V end was cut by 7 bases, the J end by 4 bases, with 16 bases between. Germline V gives CDR1 MNHEY, CDR2 SMNVEV (reference sequence). The CDR3 sequence is 15 residues long. Here the CDR3 DNA reads TGTGCCAGCACCCCGCACGGAGGTTTCACCGGGGAGCTGTTTTTT. This translates into CASTPHGGFTGELFF.

This rearrangement joins TRBV29-1 to TRBJ1-1, with no clear D. From germline, CDR1 is SQVTM and CDR2 ANQGSEA. V was clipped by 3 bases and J by 10 bases, with 12 bases between them. CDR3 length: 11 residues. DNA for the CDR3: TGCAGCGTTGAGGATCCCTTGGTAGCTTTCTTT. It codes for CSVEDPLVAFF.

This clonotype appeared a few times. The chain recombines TRBV12-3 or TRBV12-4 with TRBJ2-5; D unclear. The CDR3 runs to 14 residues. The V end lost 0 bases, the J end lost 6 bases, and 11 bases lay between the germline ends. The CDR3 DNA follows: TGTGCCAGCAGTTTAGCGGGTTCCGCGAAGACCCAGTACTTC. Translated, it gives CASSLAGSAKTQYF.

The chain couples TRBV12-3 or TRBV12-4 to TRBJ2-1; maybe TRBD1 (5 bases). Trimming stripped 7 bases from V and 6 bases from J, with 13 bases between. This CDR3 is built from 13 residues. The CDR3 DNA reads TGTGCCAGCACTTGGGGCTTGGCCAATGAGCAGTTCTTC. Its translation is CASTWGLANEQFF.

The genes are TRBV12-3 or TRBV12-4 and TRBJ2-7; D may be TRBD1 (5 bases). The CDR3 sequence is 14 residues long. Trimming removed 5 bases from V and 0 bases from J, with 11 bases in between. The CDR3 DNA follows: TGTGCCAGCAGTACGGACACGAGCTCCTACGAGCAGTACTTC. Translated: CASSTDTSSYEQYF.

This clonotype was seen only a few times. The V gene is TRBV27, the J gene TRBJ2-1; 7 bases match TRBD1. The V gene end was trimmed by 5 bases and the J gene end by 5 bases; junction bases not matched to a gene: 9. The CDR3 length is 15 residues. Per germline, CDR1 MNHEY and CDR2 SMNVEV (reference sequence). The CDR3 spells CASSPGTAADNEQFF. The CDR3 DNA is TGTGCCAGCAGTCCCGGGACAGCCGCTGACAATGAGCAGTTCTTC.